The clone carrying this T cell receptor beta chain came up many times. Its antigen is still unknown. The CDR3 is 13 amino acids. The V and J ends lost 3 bases and 2 bases respectively, with 7 bases between them. CDR1 and CDR2 (germline): LNHDA, SQIVND (reference sequence). The use of genomic DNA as template underpinned the TCR beta VDJ and CDR3 profiling. TCRdb reanalysed the reads using MiXCR and keeps one entry per CDR3 protein. Here the sample spans about 210,000 distinct CDR3 sequences, approximately 60% being singletons. This entry comes from a study of CD8+CD57+ T cells in acquired aplastic anemia. Overall study context: Recorded DNA amounts for sorted CD4+ and CD8+ cells had an average of 3.2 ug. Healthy donors yielded some 10 million CD4+ cell reads on average.

Findings and caveats of the study: Patients had twenty-nine CD8+ CDR3 sequences in common with controls (the shared set).

The chain joins TRBV19 to TRBJ1-2, with a weak D call TRBD1 (5 bases). Sequencing was performed on sorted CD4+, CD8+, or CD8+CD57+ T cells (not recorded which) from PBMCs. This clonotype originated in a human donor in good health. CDR3 amino acids: CASSMTENYGYTF. DNA for the CDR3: TGTGCCAGTAGTATGACAGAGAACTATGGCTACACCTTC.